This TCR beta chain was retrieved from a study of tumor-infiltrating lymphocytes in localized non-small cell lung cancer. The study, taken as a whole, reports: Tumors had more T cell infiltration than uninvolved lung, per TCRbeta sequencing and CD3 counts.

In the case of this clone: Its antigen is still unknown.

Assay used: immunoSEQ multiplex PCR; TCRdb lists only in-frame clones, some missing. The table records 15,000 to 20,000 clones, more than 75% of them present only once. Germline V gives CDR1 SNHLY, CDR2 FYNNEI. This CDR3 has 12 amino acids. J was trimmed by 10 bases and V by 4 bases; bases with no gene match: 3. The chain recombines TRBV2 with TRBJ1-4, with 7 bases identical to TRBD1. Sequencing input: uninvolved lung tissue not adjacent to the tumor. This clonotype was obtained from a human donor with non-small cell lung cancer. In DNA form, the CDR3 reads TGTGCCAGCAGTGGGGACAGACTAAAACTGTTTTTT. It is translated as CASSGDRLKLFF.